The rows below give T cell receptor beta chains drawn from one sample of a study of tumor-infiltrating lymphocytes in oesophageal squamous cell carcinoma. One entry per CDR3 protein, called by TCRdb with MiXCR from the PCR reads. The sample comprises around 20,000 distinct CDR3 sequences, 35% to 45% of which are singletons, and approximately 19% rests with the top ten. The sample consisted of esophageal tumor tissue. These receptors were taken from a male donor with esophageal squamous cell carcinoma. Both conserved end residues are part of each CDR3.

j_gene: TRBJ1-2; v_gene: TRBV10-2; CDR3aa: CASSERQLYGYTF
j_gene: TRBJ2-7; v_gene: TRBV29-1; CDR3aa: CSVDLNRPIEQYF
j_gene: .; v_gene: TRBV5-3; CDR3aa: CASSLTGTGAYEQYF
j_gene: TRBJ1-4; v_gene: TRBV24-1; CDR3aa: CATRDTGSEKLFF
j_gene: TRBJ2-3; v_gene: TRBV12-3/TRBV12-4; CDR3aa: CASSPGQGVGAQYF
j_gene: .; v_gene: TRBV7-6; CDR3aa: CASSLGSNYEQYF
j_gene: TRBJ2-3; v_gene: TRBV6-5; CDR3aa: CASSDGGGTDTQYF
j_gene: TRBJ2-3; v_gene: TRBV7-3; CDR3aa: CASSLSVHRGSTDTQYF
j_gene: TRBJ2-3; v_gene: TRBV7-2; CDR3aa: CASSSWTLSEQYF
j_gene: .; v_gene: TRBV6-1; CDR3aa: CASSMTGYNEQFF
j_gene: .; v_gene: TRBV7-8; CDR3aa: CASSVSGGQYF
j_gene: TRBJ2-2; v_gene: TRBV7-3; CDR3aa: CASSLLGGVNTGELFF
j_gene: TRBJ2-2; v_gene: TRBV2; CDR3aa: CASSVWTPDGGELFF
j_gene: TRBJ2-1; v_gene: TRBV25-1; CDR3aa: CASSPFQREGPNEQFF
j_gene: TRBJ2-6; v_gene: TRBV28; CDR3aa: CASSSGGAGANVLTF